The 15 T cell receptor beta chains below were found in one sample sequenced in a study of blood T cell repertoires in COVID-19. Generated by immunoSEQ multiplex PCR, the TCRdb table keeps only in-frame clones and is missing some. Of around 250,000 clones listed, roughly 90% were seen once; the top ten hold approximately 6.2%. The sequencing sample was made of peripheral blood. These TCRs come from a man aged 60 to 69 with acute or convalescent COVID-19.

CDR3 bases: TGTGCCAGCAGCTCCGGGATCTCCTACGAGCAGTACTTC. Its translation: CASSSGISYEQYF. The rearrangement uses TRBV7-6 and TRBJ2-7, with a tentative D call TRBD2 (5 bases). This CDR3 contains 13 residues. Germline V gives CDR1 SGHVS, CDR2 FNYEAQ. Trimming took 4 bases from V and 0 from J, leaving 7 bases between them.

This clone was seen a single time. The rearrangement joins TRBV6-2 or TRBV6-3 to TRBJ2-1; TRBD2 matches 8 bases. V lost 2 bases and J lost 3; bases outside the gene matches: 6. In germline, CDR1 is MNHEY, CDR2 SVGEGT. The CDR3 runs 16 residues. The DNA for the CDR3 is TGTGCCAGCAGTTACAGGGCTGGGACTAGCTACAATGAGCAGTTCTTC. It is translated as CASSYRAGTSYNEQFF.

The DNA of the CDR3 is TGTGCCAGCAGCGACTCGGACAGGAGGGACACCATATATTTT. It specifies CASSDSDRRDTIYF. The rearrangement uses TRBV28 and TRBJ1-3; 7 bases line up with TRBD1. Trimming removed 6 bases from V and 8 bases from J; junction bases left unmatched: 10. Germline CDR1 and CDR2: MDHEN and SYDVKM. This CDR3 is built from 14 residues.

This chain uses TRBV29-1 with TRBJ2-5, with 7 bases that match TRBD1. Germline values: CDR1 SQVTM, CDR2 ANQGSEA. This CDR3 has 13 residues. The V and J ends lost 1 base and 7 bases, in that order; junction bases with no gene match: 6. The CDR3: CSVEVTGLGTQYF. In nucleotides, the CDR3 is TGCAGCGTTGAAGTGACAGGGTTAGGGACCCAGTACTTC.

The CDR3 bases are TGTGCCAGCAGCCAAGTACAGAGGAACACTGAAGCTTTCTTT. Amino acids: CASSQVQRNTEAFF. The chain is built from TRBV4-2 and TRBJ1-1; D gene unclear. V lost 1 base and J lost 1, with 7 bases in between. The germline V gene has CDR1 LGHNA and CDR2 YNFKEQ. This CDR3 spans 14 amino acids.

This chain links TRBV5-1 with TRBJ2-5; no definite D call. Germline loops: CDR1 SGHRS, CDR2 YFSETQ. Trimming removed 1 base from V and 5 bases from J, with 6 bases in between. The CDR3 covers 12 residues. DNA for the CDR3: TGCGCCAGCAGCTTGCTCCTCGAGACCCAGTACTTC. Protein: CASSLLLETQYF. Full variable domain (remainder filled in from reference TRBV5-1 and TRBJ2-5): KAGVTQTPRYLIKTRGQQVTLSCSPISGHRSVSWYQQTPGQGLQFLFEYFSETQRNKGNFPGRFSGRQFSNSRSEMNVSTLELGDSALYLCASSLLLETQYFGPGTRLLVL.

The chain combines TRBV30 with TRBJ1-1; TRBD1 agrees at 9 bases. This CDR3 spans 13 amino acids. V shed 0 bases, J shed 6 bases, and the junction held 2 bases outside the gene matches. In germline, CDR1 is GTSNPN, CDR2 SVGIG (reference sequence). The CDR3 reads CAWSVTGGSEAFF. As DNA, the CDR3 is TGTGCCTGGAGTGTCACAGGGGGCTCTGAAGCTTTCTTT. Full variable domain (remainder filled in from reference TRBV30 and TRBJ1-1): SQTIHQWPATLVQPVGSPLSLECTVEGTSNPNLYWYRQAAGRGLQLLFYSVGIGQISSEVPQNLSASRPQDRQFILSSKKLLLSDSGFYLCAWSVTGGSEAFFGQGTRLTVV.

The genes are TRBV4-3 and TRBJ2-6, with D uncertain. The CDR3 is 16 residues long. V shed 0 bases and J shed 4 bases, with 10 bases lying between them. Per the germline V gene, CDR1 is LGHNA and CDR2 is YSLEER. CDR3 in amino acids: CASSQEFAAGANVLTF. CDR3 nucleotides: TGCGCCAGCAGCCAAGAATTTGCGGCAGGGGCCAACGTCCTGACTTTC.

This rearrangement joins TRBV2 to TRBJ1-5, with 7 bases that match TRBD1. Germline assignment: CDR1 SNHLY and CDR2 FYNNEI. Trimming removed 6 bases from V and 4 bases from J; junction bases left unmatched: 6. The CDR3 is 14 residues long. CDR3 region: CASRLDRANQPQHF. CDR3 sequence (DNA): TGTGCCAGCAGGCTAGACAGGGCGAATCAGCCCCAGCATTTT.

Of note for this clone: Since a much larger clone is just one base distant, this may be a read error. The V call is TRBV6-4, the J call TRBJ2-2; no definite D call. Germline loops: CDR1 MRHNA, CDR2 SNTAGT. V dropped 6 bases and J dropped 2 bases, with 4 bases sitting between them. CDR3 size: 12 residues. The CDR3 reads CASSPNTGELFF. The DNA of the CDR3 is TGTGCCAGCAGCCCTAACACCGGGGAGCTGTTTTTT.

The genes are TRBV5-6 and TRBJ2-1, with 8 bases identical to TRBD2. CDR1 and CDR2 (germline): SGHDT, YYEEEE. The CDR3 runs 17 residues. With V trimmed by 4 bases and J by 7 bases, 16 bases remained unmatched. CDR3 region: CASSPTWQRESWNEQFF. The CDR3 coding sequence is TGTGCCAGCAGCCCTACGTGGCAGCGGGAGAGTTGGAATGAGCAGTTCTTC.

The chain carries TRBV6-5 and TRBJ2-1, with D perhaps matching TRBD2 (5 bases). In germline, CDR1 is MNHEY, CDR2 SVGAGI. V was trimmed by 1 base and J by 0 bases, leaving 10 bases between them. The CDR3 is 16 residues long. The CDR3 sequence: CASSYYVRASYNEQFF. The CDR3 DNA reads as TGTGCCAGCAGTTACTATGTGAGGGCCTCCTACAATGAGCAGTTCTTC.

V usage is TRBV5-1 and J usage is TRBJ2-1; 7 bases fit TRBD1. This CDR3 spans 15 amino acids. The germline V gene encodes CDR1 SGHRS and CDR2 YFSETQ. The V segment lost 6 bases and the J segment 6 bases; nucleotides outside the gene matches: 12. The CDR3, as DNA: TGCGCCAGCACCAACGGGACAGCTAGGCGCAATGAGCAGTTCTTC. This encodes CASTNGTARRNEQFF.

This clone was observed at least ten times. This chain joins TRBV10-3 and TRBJ2-3; D is possibly TRBD1 (6 bases). This CDR3 comprises 13 residues. Per germline, CDR1 ENHRY and CDR2 SYGVKD. With 6 bases removed from V and 2 bases from J, the gap between germline ends came to 9 bases. This chain's CDR3 is CAIRGHSTDTQYF. The CDR3 coding sequence is TGTGCCATCAGGGGACATTCCACAGATACGCAGTATTTT.

The chain uses TRBV24-1 and TRBJ2-1; tentatively, D is TRBD2 (7 bases). Germline assignment: CDR1 KGHDR and CDR2 SFDVKD. The CDR3 covers 15 residues. Trimming shortened V by 4 bases and J by 4 bases, and 13 bases separated the two germline ends. The CDR3 DNA reads TGTGCCACCAGTGAGGGGGGGGCAACTTACAATGAGCAGTTCTTC. Amino acid sequence: CATSEGGATYNEQFF.